The 10 T cell receptor beta chains presented below share a single source sample, sequenced in a study of beta chain features in type 1 diabetes. Whole-study results and caveats: TCRB CDR3 length was moderately but significantly reduced in all four CD4+ subsets of Type 1 diabetes patients.

Their antigen targets remain unknown. What was sequenced were expressed TCRB transcripts, since all of the isolated RNA had been reverse transcribed. Profiled with immunoSEQ multiplex PCR; TCRdb holds only in-frame clones, not every one. The sample yields some 150,000 clones, 9% to 10% seen once. Sequenced input: central memory CD4+ T cells from blood. The receptors were gathered from a woman in her 30s with type 1 diabetes.

The chain links TRBV29-1 to TRBJ2-7; TRBD2 might be the D (5 bases). Germline assignment: CDR1 SQVTM and CDR2 ANQGSEA. Deletions cut 7 bases from V and 4 bases from J, with 17 bases between. CDR3 length equals 13 residues. As DNA, the CDR3 is TGCAGCGCCAGACAAAGCGGAGATTACGAGCAGTACTTC. Its protein is CSARQSGDYEQYF.

The table lists this clone with a few counts. The chain joins TRBV15 to TRBJ2-5; perhaps TRBD2 as D (5 bases). The V gene's germline CDR1 is LNHNV and CDR2 YYDKDF (reference sequence). V gave up 3 bases and J gave up 5 bases, with 16 bases separating them. The CDR3 is 15 residues long. The CDR3, as DNA: TGTGCCACCAGCAGGAGTCGGGGAACGGAGGAGACCCAGTACTTC. This gives the protein CATSRSRGTEETQYF.

In this sample, this clone turned up a few times. This sequence joins TRBV5-6 and TRBJ2-7; 8 nucleotides agree with TRBD1. Germline values: CDR1 SGHDT, CDR2 YYEEEE. This CDR3 region has 15 residues. The trim removed 2 bases at V and 0 bases at J, leaving 4 bases unmatched. The CDR3 loop reads CASSFETGASYEQYF. In DNA form, the CDR3 reads TGTGCCAGCAGCTTTGAGACAGGGGCCTCCTACGAGCAGTACTTC.

The chain uses TRBV18 and TRBJ1-1; D not resolved. The CDR3 length is 13 residues. Trimming cost V 2 bases and J 2 bases, with 6 bases left between them. The germline V gene encodes CDR1 KGHSH and CDR2 LQKENI. CDR3 sequence: CASSPERNTEAFF. Here the CDR3 DNA reads TGTGCCAGCTCACCAGAGAGAAACACTGAAGCTTTCTTT.

This clone was counted a few times. The chain carries TRBV6-1 and TRBJ1-2, with 10 bases matching TRBD1. After removal of 2 bases from V and 3 bases from J, the junction contained 3 bases not matched to a gene. The CDR3 contains 15 residues. CDR1 is MNHNS, CDR2 SASEGT, per germline. This CDR3 is CASSETGTGDYGYTF. CDR3 coding DNA: TGTGCCAGCAGTGAAACCGGGACAGGGGACTATGGCTACACCTTC.

The rearrangement links TRBV9 to TRBJ2-1, with 10 bases fitting TRBD2. V shed 4 bases and J 2 bases; nucleotides not matched to a gene: 3. CDR1 is SGDLS and CDR2 is YYNGEE in the germline V gene. The CDR3 length is 15 residues. CDR3 bases: TGTGCCAGCAGCCCTAGCGGGGGCCCCTACAATGAGCAGTTCTTC. Encoded protein: CASSPSGGPYNEQFF.

This clone has a handful of counts. The chain links TRBV28 to TRBJ1-4, with 12 nucleotides matching TRBD1. The V gene end was trimmed by 5 bases and the J gene end by 8 bases; junction bases not matched to a gene: 6. The germline V gene encodes CDR1 MDHEN and CDR2 SYDVKM. This CDR3 comprises 15 residues. This chain's CDR3 is CASSVPGTGGEKLFF. The CDR3 nucleotides are TGTGCCAGCAGTGTCCCCGGGACAGGGGGCGAAAAACTGTTTTTT.

V is TRBV7-9 and J is TRBJ1-5; D gene uncertain. Germline values: CDR1 SEHNR, CDR2 FQNEAQ (reference sequence). The CDR3 is 13 residues long. V was clipped by 8 bases and J by 6 bases, with 14 bases between them. CDR3 sequence reads: CASSNMEAQPQHF. In nucleotides, the CDR3 is TGTGCCAGCTCTAATATGGAGGCTCAGCCCCAGCATTTT.

This clone has more than one count but fewer than ten. The chain combines TRBV30 with TRBJ2-7; 10 bases fit TRBD2. Germline V CDR1 and CDR2: GTSNPN, SVGIG (reference sequence). There are 13 residues in the CDR3. Germline trimming cut 5 bases from V and 6 bases from J; bases unmatched to any gene: 7. The CDR3 loop is CAWGLAGVSEQYF. The DNA of the CDR3 is TGTGCCTGGGGGCTAGCGGGAGTCTCCGAGCAGTACTTC.

This clone was counted only a few times. The chain employs TRBV7-8 and TRBJ2-5; 9 bases are a match to TRBD1. The CDR3 is made up of 13 amino acids. Trimming removed 5 bases from V and 3 bases from J; junction bases left unmatched: 1. CDR1 and CDR2 (germline): SGHVS, FQNEAQ. CDR3 loop: CASSRDREETQYF. CDR3 bases: TGTGCCAGCAGCAGGGACAGGGAAGAGACCCAGTACTTC.